This entry describes one T cell receptor (beta chain). TCRdb called the RT-PCR reads again in MiXCR, with one record for every CDR3 protein. Of around 700,000 distinct CDR3 sequences listed, 11% to 15% were seen once; the top ten hold 3% to 4.5%. The CDR3 is 14 residues long. The V gene lost 3 bases and the J gene lost 0 bases, with 11 bases spanning the gap. Germline CDR1 and CDR2: DFQATT and SNEGSKA (reference sequence). V and J are TRBV20-1 and TRBJ1-1; D uncertain. The sample consisted of memory CD4+ T cells from blood. The TCR originated in a female donor in good health, serving as a healthy control. CDR3 sequence: CSASIFVMNTEAFF. For the CDR3, the DNA is TGCAGTGCTAGTATCTTCGTAATGAACACTGAAGCTTTCTTT.